The 16 T cell receptor beta chains below were found in one sample sequenced in a study of blood T cell repertoires in COVID-19. Measured with immunoSEQ multiplex PCR; TCRdb has only the in-frame clones, and not every one. The sample records about 130,000 clones, roughly 80% being singletons. The sample taken for sequencing was PBMCs or T cells enriched from blood (not recorded which). Receptor source: a man younger than 40 who had recovered from COVID-19.

The CDR3 DNA sequence: TGCGCCAGCAGCTTGGCACTAGCGGGTCCGGGGGCCATGGATGAGCAGTTCTTC. Residues: CASSLALAGPGAMDEQFF. This sequence joins TRBV5-1 and TRBJ2-1; 9 bases line up with TRBD2. The V gene end was trimmed by 0 bases and the J gene end by 8 bases; junction bases not matched to a gene: 15. The germline CDR1 and CDR2 sequences are SGHRS and YFSETQ. The CDR3 is 18 residues long. The entire variable domain, with the rest obtained from reference TRBV5-1 and TRBJ2-1, is as follows: KAGVTQTPRYLIKTRGQQVTLSCSPISGHRSVSWYQQTPGQGLQFLFEYFSETQRNKGNFPGRFSGRQFSNSRSEMNVSTLELGDSALYLCASSLALAGPGAMDEQFFGPGTRLTVL.

The CDR3, as DNA: TGTGCCATCAGTGCGGCCTACGGGACAGGGAGCACAGATACGCAGTATTTT. Protein product: CAISAAYGTGSTDTQYF. The chain couples TRBV10-3 to TRBJ2-3; 9 nucleotides line up with TRBD1. In germline, CDR1 is ENHRY, CDR2 SYGVKD. The V gene end was trimmed by 4 bases and the J gene end by 0 bases; junction bases not matched to a gene: 8. The CDR3 sequence is 17 residues long.

This chain links TRBV3-1 (or the pseudogene TRBV3-2) with TRBJ2-3; 11 bases fit TRBD2. Trimming cost V 4 bases and J 2 bases; bases outside gene matches: 5. From germline, CDR1 is LGHDT and CDR2 YNNKEL (reference sequence). The CDR3 totals 16 residues. The CDR3 DNA reads TGTGCCAGCAGCCCCGGGACTAGCGGATCCACAGATACGCAGTATTTT. Encoded protein: CASSPGTSGSTDTQYF.

This clone was counted a few times. The chain carries TRBV19 and TRBJ1-4; D may be TRBD1 (6 bases). V lost 6 bases to trimming and J lost 0 bases, with 11 bases between them. From germline, CDR1 is LNHDA and CDR2 SQIVND (reference sequence). This CDR3 contains 15 residues. The CDR3 DNA is TGTGCCAGTAGGCGGGGGCCTGCAACTAATGAAAAACTGTTTTTT. Encoded protein: CASRRGPATNEKLFF.

The gene calls are TRBV19 and TRBJ2-4; 8 positions agree with TRBD2. V lost 10 bases and J lost 3; bases outside the gene matches: 8. This CDR3 contains 14 residues. Germline CDR1 is LNHDA and CDR2 is SQIVND (reference sequence). The CDR3 reads CAISGGGDKNIQYF. CDR3 DNA sequence: TGTGCCATTTCGGGAGGGGGAGACAAAAACATTCAGTACTTC. The complete variable domain, with remaining parts taken from reference TRBV19 and TRBJ2-4, reads DGGITQSPKYLFRKEGQNVTLSCEQNLNHDAMYWYRQDPGQGLRLIYYSQIVNDFQKGDIAEGYSVSREKKESFPLTVTSAQKNPTAFYLCAISGGGDKNIQYFGAGTRLSVL.

V gene TRBV5-4 combines with J gene TRBJ2-5; tentative D call: TRBD1 (6 bases). Germline V gene sequence: CDR1 SGHNT, CDR2 YYREEE (reference sequence). CDR3 length: 14 amino acids. Deletions cut 2 bases from V and 2 bases from J, with 10 bases between. CDR3 nucleotide sequence: TGTGCCAGCAGCTTACCGGGACAACAAGAGACCCAGTACTTC. This gives the protein CASSLPGQQETQYF.

The chain employs TRBV29-1 and TRBJ1-1; tentative D call: TRBD1 (5 bases). The germline V and J ends were trimmed by 5 bases and 7 bases, with 14 bases remaining between them. CDR3 length: 12 residues. CDR1 is SQVTM and CDR2 is ANQGSEA in the germline V gene. In nucleotides, the CDR3 is TGCAGCGTTCCAAAAGACAGAGGTGAAGCTTTCTTT. This codes for CSVPKDRGEAFF.

The V gene is TRBV3-1 (or the pseudogene TRBV3-2), the J gene TRBJ2-7, with 9 positions matching TRBD1. This CDR3 contains 17 residues. With V trimmed by 5 bases and J by 1 base, 12 bases remained unmatched. Germline assignment: CDR1 LGHDT and CDR2 YNNKEL (reference sequence). CDR3 DNA: TGTGCCAGCAGCTACTACCCCACAGGGGGCGAATCCTACGAGCAGTACTTC. It encodes CASSYYPTGGESYEQYF.

Within the sample, this clone is medium-sized. This chain links TRBV18 with TRBJ2-2, with 8 positions matching TRBD2. Germline trimming cut 3 bases from V and 6 bases from J; bases unmatched to any gene: 3. The CDR3 extends over 14 amino acids. Germline lookup yields CDR1 KGHSH and CDR2 LQKENI. The CDR3 loop reads CASSPPGLAGELFF. The CDR3 DNA reads as TGTGCCAGCTCACCTCCGGGACTAGCCGGGGAGCTGTTTTTT. The complete variable domain, with remaining parts taken from reference TRBV18 and TRBJ2-2, reads NAGVMQNPRHLVRRRGQEARLRCSPMKGHSHVYWYRQLPEEGLKFMVYLQKENIIDESGMPKERFSAEFPKEGPSILRIQQVVRGDSAAYFCASSPPGLAGELFFGEGSRLTVL.

This chain uses TRBV5-4 with TRBJ1-1; perhaps TRBD1 as D (6 bases). The ends were cut back, 0 bases at V and 4 bases at J, with 10 bases in the middle. The germline gives CDR1 SGHNT, CDR2 YYREEE (reference sequence). The CDR3 has 14 amino acids. The CDR3 is CASSLEGGGTEAFF. CDR3 DNA: TGTGCCAGCAGCTTGGAGGGAGGGGGCACTGAAGCTTTCTTT.

This chain connects TRBV11-2 to TRBJ2-3; D is ambiguous. CDR1 and CDR2 (germline): SGHAT, FQNNGV. The length of the CDR3 is 14 residues. Trimming shortened V by 2 bases and J by 2 bases, and 8 bases separated the two germline ends. CDR3 region: CASSLWQITDTQYF. CDR3 nucleotide sequence: TGTGCCAGCAGCTTATGGCAGATCACAGATACGCAGTATTTT.

The CDR3 DNA sequence: TGTGCCTGGAGTGTGGGGGTACTAGCGGGAGGGGGCACAGATACGCAGTATTTT. Translating gives CAWSVGVLAGGGTDTQYF. The rearrangement links TRBV2 to TRBJ2-3; 13 bases are shared with TRBD2. The ends lost 11 bases at V and 1 base at J; junction bases unmatched: 15. Germline V gene data show CDR1 as SNHLY and CDR2 as FYNNEI. The CDR3 is 18 amino acids.

Here the CDR3 DNA reads TGTGCCAGCAGCTTAGGTGAGACTAGCGCTTTTGGCACAGATACGCAGTATTTT. It translates to CASSLGETSAFGTDTQYF. The V gene is TRBV11-2, the J gene TRBJ2-3, with 8 nucleotides matching TRBD2. With 1 base clipped from V and 1 base from J, the junction kept 10 bases outside the gene matches. The germline V gene has CDR1 SGHAT and CDR2 FQNNGV. This CDR3 has 18 residues.

V and J are TRBV19 and TRBJ1-4, with D tentatively TRBD1 (5 bases). The ends were cut back, 5 bases at V and 5 bases at J, with 6 bases in the middle. Germline V CDR1 and CDR2: LNHDA, SQIVND (reference sequence). This CDR3 spans 12 amino acids. CDR3 in DNA: TGTGCCAGTAGTTGGGGCAATGAAAAACTGTTTTTT. Encoded protein: CASSWGNEKLFF.

The rearrangement links TRBV27 to TRBJ2-1, with 10 bases identical to TRBD2. Losses at the gene ends were 6 bases for V and 0 bases for J; bases not matched to a gene: 11. The CDR3 has 18 residues. The germline gives CDR1 MNHEY, CDR2 SMNVEV (reference sequence). CDR3 nucleotides: TGTGCCAGCAGAGGTCGGACTAGCGGACCAAGCTCCTACAATGAGCAGTTCTTC. Translation gives CASRGRTSGPSSYNEQFF.

The chain couples TRBV4-2 to TRBJ2-1; tentative D call: TRBD2 (5 bases). The CDR3 is 16 residues long. Germline V gives CDR1 LGHNA, CDR2 YNFKEQ. V was clipped by 0 bases and J by 5 bases, with 14 bases between them. The CDR3 protein is CASSQDPAAVHNEQFF. Here the CDR3 DNA reads TGTGCCAGCAGCCAAGATCCCGCAGCGGTCCACAATGAGCAGTTCTTC.